A selection of T cell receptor beta chains follows, all from one sample in a study of cytomegalovirus exposure and HLA in healthy donors. Only in-frame clones appear in the TCRdb table, and some are missing; sequencing was by immunoSEQ multiplex PCR. The data contain approximately 100,000 clones, 65% of them seen just once; the ten biggest clones take up approximately 3.8%. Sequenced: PBMCs. The receptor source for this set is a man aged 25 to 40 in good health and CMV-seropositive. CDR3s include the opening cysteine and the closing phenylalanine or tryptophan. D genes are given only for firm matches.

d_call	v_call	j_call	cdr3_aa
TRBD2	TRBV19	TRBJ2-5	CASSPRGGEKTQYF
-	TRBV30	TRBJ1-5	CAWSVTVNQPQHF
TRBD2	TRBV6-5	TRBJ2-1	CASSSLAGGPYNEQFF
TRBD2	TRBV2	TRBJ2-4	CASSRAGGAKNIQYF
-	TRBV5-1	TRBJ1-1	CASSLGGDSRPFF
-	TRBV19	TRBJ2-7	CATFDRYYEQYF
TRBD1	TRBV4-1	TRBJ1-6	CASRKPGQGVTSPLHF
-	TRBV7-9	TRBJ1-1	CASSSQGPREKTEAFF
TRBD2	TRBV27	TRBJ2-7	CASSPDLGTSGTYEQYF
-	TRBV13	TRBJ1-2	CASSCRGEDGYTF
-	TRBV12-5	TRBJ1-1	CASGNRYMNTEAFF
TRBD2	TRBV5-1	TRBJ2-3	CASSLGEGTDTQYF
TRBD1	TRBV4-1	TRBJ1-4	CASSLRPGGVVEKLFF
-	TRBV7-7	TRBJ2-7	CASSLGDINEQYF
-	TRBV5-1	TRBJ2-3	CASSLDQVTDTQYF
-	TRBV2	TRBJ2-7	CASTGGLSYEQYF
TRBD1	TRBV20-1	TRBJ1-2	CSGPYRGGYTF
-	TRBV7-9	TRBJ1-1	CASSNMNTEAFF
-	TRBV15	TRBJ2-3	CATSGPGAPDTQYF
-	TRBV11-2	TRBJ1-3	CASSPQGNTIYF
-	TRBV7-8	TRBJ1-2	CASSLEAGGYTF
-	TRBV5-1	TRBJ2-1	CASSLDRPTNEQFF
-	TRBV19	TRBJ2-1	CASSIVSSGEQFF
-	TRBV27	TRBJ1-1	CASSSVTEAFF
TRBD1	TRBV7-9	TRBJ2-7	CASSLAGQPYEQYF
-	TRBV10-2	TRBJ1-5	CASLGHYNQPQHF
TRBD1	TRBV9	TRBJ1-2	CASSVVSGGPRGYTF